This entry features one TCR beta chain sequence. The antigen is not known. The table came from immunoSEQ multiplex PCR; TCRdb's copy has only in-frame clones and leaves some out. The data show 20,000 to 25,000 clones, more than 75% seen once. The sample comes from a study of chemoradiotherapy in HPV16-positive cancers. Study conclusions and caveats: Candidate HPV-specific clones and E7-related TCR motifs grew in tumor during treatment. In HPV16-positive patients, HPV-responsive T-cell expansion tracked better recurrence-free survival.

Trimming pared 0 bases from V and 3 bases from J, leaving 9 bases between. The CDR3 contains 16 residues. CDR1 and CDR2 (germline): SGHTA, FQGNSA. This TCR came from a human donor with HPV-associated anogenital cancer. The chain links TRBV7-2 to TRBJ1-6; D unresolved. The specimen was blood, collected from a patient who underwent chemoradiotherapy. In DNA form, the CDR3 reads TGTGCCAGCAGCTTAGCCCAGCGGGGCTATAATTCACCCCTCCACTTT. Encoded protein: CASSLAQRGYNSPLHF.